This TCR beta chain is from a study of T cell responses to AZD1222 COVID-19 vaccine. Overall study results and limits: An increase in Spike-specific TCR breadth and depth was observed after two AZD1222 doses.

V was clipped by 1 base and J by 4 bases, with 12 bases between them. Germline CDR1 reads SGHTA; CDR2 reads FQGNSA. The CDR3 is made up of 15 amino acids. On this clone itself: Its antigen is unknown.

Sequenced by immunoSEQ multiplex PCR; TCRdb stores in-frame clones only, minus some. The sample lists tens of thousands of clones; 65% to 85% were seen once. This clonotype originated in an adult in good health. The chain employs TRBV7-2 and TRBJ2-3, with D tentatively TRBD1 or TRBD2 (5 bases each). This specimen was peripheral blood, taken on day 0 of AZD1222 vaccination. The CDR3 DNA reads as TGTGCCAGCAGCTTAGGGGACCTGAGGTCAGATACGCAGTATTTT. Encoded protein: CASSLGDLRSDTQYF.